The following is a TCR beta chain sequence with its context. This sample stems from a study of cytomegalovirus exposure and HLA in healthy donors. Use of 60 Vbeta and 13 Jbeta primers characterized the PCR. Clones were sequenced by immunoSEQ multiplex PCR, and TCRdb holds only the in-frame ones, with some missing. The sample records 150,000 to 200,000 clones, 80% to 85% being singletons. This CDR3 contains 15 residues. From germline, CDR1 is MGHRA and CDR2 YSYEKL. Trimming removed 6 bases from V and 1 base from J; junction bases left unmatched: 8. The chain is built from TRBV4-1 and TRBJ1-1; 7 positions agree with TRBD1. Sequenced sample: PBMCs. This receptor was taken from a girl aged 2 to 9 in good health and CMV-seropositive. The CDR3 nucleotides read TGCGCCAGCAGGGTACCAGGGGGTTCGAACACTGAAGCTTTCTTT. Protein: CASRVPGGSNTEAFF.